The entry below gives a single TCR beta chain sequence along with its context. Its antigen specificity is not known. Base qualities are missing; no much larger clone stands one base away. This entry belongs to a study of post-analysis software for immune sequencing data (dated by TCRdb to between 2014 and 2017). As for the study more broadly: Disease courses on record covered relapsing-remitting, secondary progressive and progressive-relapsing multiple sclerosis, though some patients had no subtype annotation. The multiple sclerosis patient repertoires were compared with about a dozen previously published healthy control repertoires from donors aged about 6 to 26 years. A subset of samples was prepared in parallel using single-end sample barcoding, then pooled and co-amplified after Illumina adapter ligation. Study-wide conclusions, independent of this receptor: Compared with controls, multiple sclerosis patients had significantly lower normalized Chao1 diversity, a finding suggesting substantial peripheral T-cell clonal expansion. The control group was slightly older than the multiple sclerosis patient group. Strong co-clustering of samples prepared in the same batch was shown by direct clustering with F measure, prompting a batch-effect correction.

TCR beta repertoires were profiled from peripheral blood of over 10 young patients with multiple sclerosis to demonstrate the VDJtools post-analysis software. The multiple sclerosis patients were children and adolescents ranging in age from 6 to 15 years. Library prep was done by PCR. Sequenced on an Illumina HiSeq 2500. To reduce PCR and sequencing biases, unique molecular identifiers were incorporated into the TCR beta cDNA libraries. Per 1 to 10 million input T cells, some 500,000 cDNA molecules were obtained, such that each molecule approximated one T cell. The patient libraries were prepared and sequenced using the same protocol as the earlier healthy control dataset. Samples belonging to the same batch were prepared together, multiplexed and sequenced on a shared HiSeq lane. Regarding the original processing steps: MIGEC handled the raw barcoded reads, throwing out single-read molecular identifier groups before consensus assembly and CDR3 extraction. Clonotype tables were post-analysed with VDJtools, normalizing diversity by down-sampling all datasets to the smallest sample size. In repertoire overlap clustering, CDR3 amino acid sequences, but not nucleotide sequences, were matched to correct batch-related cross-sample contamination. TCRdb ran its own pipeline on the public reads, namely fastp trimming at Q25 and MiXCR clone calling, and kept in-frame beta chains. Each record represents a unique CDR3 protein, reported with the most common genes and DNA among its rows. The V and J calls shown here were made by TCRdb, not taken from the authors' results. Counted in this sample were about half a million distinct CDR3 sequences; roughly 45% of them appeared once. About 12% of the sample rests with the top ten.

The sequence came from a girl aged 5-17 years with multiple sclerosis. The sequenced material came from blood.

The CDR3 in this case is CSASEDTTDTQYF. The DNA sequence follows: TGCAGTGCTAGCGAGGACACCACAGATACGCAGTATTTT. Here the chain combines TRBV20-1 and TRBJ2-3, with TRBD1 perhaps the D gene, on 5 matching bases. The germline V gene encodes CDR1 DFQATT and CDR2 SNEGSKA (reference sequence). There are 13 amino acids in the CDR3, from cysteine to phenylalanine inclusive. Kept here is only the CDR3 DNA, which spans 39 bases and is read in frame from base 1. V drops 3 bases and J drops 2 bases, leaving 9 bases in between.